The entry that follows covers one TCR beta chain sequence. The data were taken from a study of blood T cell repertoires in COVID-19. The overall study: Donors in the United States, Italy and Spain gave samples during acute or convalescent COVID-19. From T cells, B-cell-depleted T cells, or PBMCs came the material, which was cDNA or gDNA.

The CDR3 has 16 amino acids. The germline V gene has CDR1 SGHRS and CDR2 YFSETQ. V shed 4 bases and J 4 bases; nucleotides not matched to a gene: 7. In the original workflow: Amplifying reference gene primers gave estimates of nucleated cell counts. The protocol was immunoSEQ multiplex PCR, while the TCRdb copy is restricted to in-frame clones and leaves out a portion. V, J and clone size were drawn from that table, and D and trimming were deduced from the DNA. The table lists nearly 60,000 clones, 90% of them singletons. The TCR comes from a man between 60 and 75 years old with active COVID-19. V is TRBV5-1 and J is TRBJ2-1; 11 bases line up with TRBD2. The material sequenced was peripheral blood. The chain's CDR3 is CASSILGLADYNEQFF. CDR3 in DNA: TGCGCCAGCAGCATACTGGGACTAGCGGATTACAATGAGCAGTTCTTC.